This TCR beta chain was recorded in a study of radiation and T cells in renal cell carcinoma. The study, taken as a whole, reports: Irradiated tumors held more dominant CDR3 motifs than control tumors.

This clone was detected only a few times. No antigen is known for it. Repertoires were generated with immunoSEQ multiplex PCR, while TCRdb's copy carries only in-frame clones and drops some. Of about 24,000 clones in the sample, about three fifths were seen once. Documented treatment: treatment-naive control, cytoreductive nephrectomy. Clear cell pathology was present in this patient's renal cell carcinoma. The clonotype originates from a man aged 40-49 years with renal cell carcinoma. The input for sequencing was tumor tissue, taken from a patient whose treatment was nephrectomy without radiotherapy.

CDR3 region: CASSFGFGGAGETQYF. CDR3 DNA sequence: TGCGCCAGCAGCTTCGGATTCGGGGGCGCAGGGGAGACCCAGTACTTC. This chain joins TRBV5-1 and TRBJ2-5; D possibly uses TRBD1 or TRBD2 (6 bases each). Looked up from germline, CDR1 is SGHRS and CDR2 is YFSETQ. The length of the CDR3 is 16 residues. Trimming removed 2 bases from V and 5 bases from J, with 19 bases in between.